One sample yielded the 17 T cell receptor beta chains listed below, sequenced in a study of identical twins. One entry per CDR3 protein results from TCRdb running MiXCR on the 5' RACE reads. Among approximately 700,000 distinct CDR3 sequences listed, around 5.7% were seen once. The sequenced sample was naive T cells sorted from blood. Source of these receptors: a man between 18 and 35 years old in good health.

This clonotype was counted ten times or more. The chain couples TRBV5-1 to TRBJ2-1; 8 bases are a match to TRBD1. The germline V gene has CDR1 SGHRS and CDR2 YFSETQ. The V and J ends lost 4 bases and 6 bases, in that order; junction bases with no gene match: 12. The CDR3 covers 16 residues. For the CDR3, the DNA is TGCGCCAGCAGCGCGCGCTATGAGACAGGGGCCAATGAGCAGTTCTTC. The encoded protein is CASSARYETGANEQFF.

This clonotype was observed a handful of times. The chain has TRBV11-1 and TRBJ2-3; 14 positions match TRBD2. V shed 5 bases, J shed 2 bases, and the junction held 9 bases outside the gene matches. Looked up from germline, CDR1 is SGHAT and CDR2 is FQDESV (reference sequence). The CDR3 runs to 18 residues. The CDR3 here is CASSAGTSGRTHTDTQYF. In DNA form, the CDR3 reads TGTGCCAGCAGCGCAGGGACTAGCGGGAGAACACACACAGATACGCAGTATTTT.

At least ten counts were recorded for this clonotype. The rearrangement links TRBV12-3 or TRBV12-4 to TRBJ2-7; the D gene is possibly TRBD1 (6 bases). V was trimmed by 5 bases and J by 3 bases, leaving 20 bases between them. CDR3 size: 16 residues. The CDR3 protein is CASSPSGTGSVYEQYF. CDR3 coding DNA: TGTGCCAGCAGTCCCTCAGGCACAGGGAGCGTCTACGAGCAGTACTTC.

This clonotype appeared many times. This chain joins TRBV29-1 and TRBJ2-3; 10 bases agree with TRBD2. V was pared by 7 bases and J by 4 bases, with 5 bases of the junction left unmatched. Germline values: CDR1 SQVTM, CDR2 ANQGSEA. The CDR3 loop spans 13 amino acids. The CDR3 region is CSAPAGGPDTQYF. In DNA form, the CDR3 reads TGCAGCGCCCCAGCGGGAGGGCCAGATACGCAGTATTTT.

This clonotype was observed many times. The chain is built from TRBV29-1 and TRBJ1-1, with D unresolved. The V end lost 1 base, the J end lost 6 bases, and 6 bases lay between the germline ends. CDR1 SQVTM and CDR2 ANQGSEA come from the germline V gene. The CDR3 contains 11 residues. CDR3 bases: TGCAGCGTTGAAGCTTTTGCTGAAGCTTTCTTT. Its protein is CSVEAFAEAFF.

There are a few counts of this clonotype. In nucleotides, the CDR3 is TGTGCCAGCAGCTTAGGCCAGGGGAGTGGGTTCTTC. Translation: CASSLGQGSGFF. The chain carries TRBV7-9 and TRBJ2-1, with D maybe TRBD1 (6 bases). CDR1 and CDR2 (germline): SEHNR, FQNEAQ (reference sequence). V gave up 1 base and J gave up 15 bases, with 13 bases separating them. The CDR3 sequence is 12 residues long.

This chain joins TRBV10-3 and TRBJ2-7; 8 bases line up with TRBD2. CDR1 is ENHRY and CDR2 is SYGVKD in the germline V gene. After removal of 3 bases from V and 2 bases from J, the junction contained 3 bases not matched to a gene. The CDR3 is 14 residues long. The DNA of the CDR3 is TGTGCCATCAGTGATCCGGGAGGGCCCTACGAGCAGTACGTC. Translation: CAISDPGGPYEQYV.

In this sample, this clonotype turned up many times. V and J are TRBV6-5 and TRBJ1-3, with D possibly being TRBD1 (6 bases). With 4 bases removed from V and 2 bases from J, the gap between germline ends came to 9 bases. This CDR3 region has 14 residues. CDR1 is MNHEY and CDR2 is SVGAGI in the germline V gene. The CDR3 region has the DNA TGTGCCAGCAGTTCAGGACAGACTGGAAACACCATATATTTT. Translating it yields CASSSGQTGNTIYF.

This clonotype has only a few counts. The gene calls are TRBV7-2 and TRBJ1-2; D unresolved. Trimming took off 5 bases at V and 13 bases at J, with 14 bases between the two ends. The CDR3 has 11 amino acids. Looked up from germline, CDR1 is SGHTA and CDR2 is FQGNSA. The DNA of the CDR3 is TGTGCCAGCAGCGCCTCCGGGTCCCTCACCTTC. This codes for CASSASGSLTF.

This clonotype was counted only a few times. This sequence joins TRBV29-1 and TRBJ1-4; 8 bases align to TRBD1. V lost 6 bases to trimming and J lost 5 bases; unmatched junction nucleotides: 5. CDR3 length equals 13 residues. CDR1 and CDR2 from the germline V gene are SQVTM and ANQGSEA. DNA of the CDR3: TGCAGCGTCGGACAGGGCCTGAATGAAAAACTGTTTTTT. Translated: CSVGQGLNEKLFF.

This clonotype has a handful of counts. CDR3 residues: CASRTGTSGYTDTQYF. The DNA for the CDR3 is TGTGCCAGCAGAACCGGGACTAGCGGTTACACAGATACGCAGTATTTT. The V call is TRBV2, the J call TRBJ2-3; TRBD2 agrees at 11 bases. With V trimmed by 6 bases and J by 2 bases, 7 bases remained unmatched. The CDR3 contains 16 residues. Germline CDR1 reads SNHLY; CDR2 reads FYNNEI.

V gene TRBV12-3 or TRBV12-4 combines with J gene TRBJ2-7, with TRBD1 as a possible D gene (6 bases). The CDR3 is made up of 13 amino acids. The germline V and J ends were trimmed by 4 bases and 2 bases, with 9 bases remaining between them. CDR3 in amino acids: CASSSWTAYEQYF. CDR3 in DNA: TGTGCCAGCAGTTCTTGGACAGCCTACGAGCAGTACTTC.

Ten or more counts support this clonotype. The CDR3: CSGRRGTAGELFF. The CDR3 DNA follows: TGCAGCGGTCGTAGAGGGACGGCCGGGGAGCTGTTTTTT. V and J are TRBV29-1 and TRBJ2-2; D possibly uses TRBD1 or TRBD2 (5 bases each). Trimming removed 7 bases at V and 6 bases at J, with 15 bases between. The germline gives CDR1 SQVTM, CDR2 ANQGSEA. The CDR3 runs to 13 residues.

The chain links TRBV5-1 to TRBJ2-5, with TRBD1 matching over 7 bases. Trimming at V came to 5 bases and at J to 4 bases, leaving 2 bases not matched to a gene. The CDR3 has 12 amino acids. Germline-derived CDR1 and CDR2 are SGHRS and YFSETQ. The CDR3 protein is CASRPGGETQYF. CDR3 coding DNA: TGCGCCAGCAGACCAGGGGGAGAGACCCAGTACTTC.

At least ten counts were recorded for this clonotype. The chain employs TRBV5-5 and TRBJ2-3, with TRBD2 identical over 9 bases. CDR1 is SGHKS, CDR2 YYEKEE, per germline (reference sequence). The CDR3 has 17 residues. Trimming took 0 bases from V and 0 from J; bases not matched to a gene: 5. Here the CDR3 DNA reads TGTGCCAGCAGCTTGGGGACTGGGACTAGCAGCACAGATACGCAGTATTTT. This codes for CASSLGTGTSSTDTQYF.

This clonotype was detected ten times or more. The chain links TRBV24-1 to TRBJ2-1; 10 bases agree with TRBD2. Germline-derived CDR1 and CDR2 are KGHDR and SFDVKD. The CDR3 has 13 residues. V lost 3 bases and J lost 10; bases outside the gene matches: 2. As DNA, the CDR3 is TGTGCCACCAGTGATCCAGCGGGAGGGGAGCAGTTCTTC. It is translated as CATSDPAGGEQFF.

This clonotype came up a few times. The gene calls are TRBV15 and TRBJ2-7; no firm D call. This CDR3 is 10 amino acids long. V lost 9 bases and J 9 bases, leaving 12 bases between the germline ends. CDR1 is LNHNV and CDR2 is YYDKDF in the germline V gene (reference sequence). DNA for the CDR3: TGTGCCACTTATATCTCAGGGCAGTACGTC. It codes for CATYISGQYV.